The clone carrying this T cell receptor beta chain was seen a single time. This table comes from immunoSEQ multiplex PCR, and its TCRdb copy is limited to in-frame clones, with some not included. The sample consists of some 180,000 clones, around 85% of them appearing once. These data are taken from a study of blood T cell repertoires in COVID-19. Whole-study context: The cDNA or gDNA used as material had been derived from T cells, B-cell-depleted T cells, or PBMCs.

The trim removed 6 bases at V and 4 bases at J, leaving 10 bases unmatched. Germline V gene lookup returns CDR1 MNHEY and CDR2 SVGAGI. The CDR3 contains 15 residues. Sequencing was carried out using peripheral blood. The V call is TRBV6-5, the J call TRBJ1-2; the match to TRBD1 covers 8 bases. The receptor's source is a woman aged 55-70 years with acute or convalescent COVID-19. The CDR3 is CASRSSGGDVYGYTF. In DNA form, the CDR3 reads TGTGCCAGCAGGAGCTCAGGGGGCGATGTCTATGGCTACACCTTC.